This T cell receptor (beta chain) stems from a study of blood T cell repertoires in COVID-19. Trimming took 1 base from V and 4 from J, leaving 17 bases between them. The germline V gene encodes CDR1 LGHNT and CDR2 FRNRAP. This CDR3 contains 16 residues. The data were produced by immunoSEQ multiplex PCR, yet TCRdb's version contains in-frame clones alone and is incomplete. This sample carries 60,000 to 85,000 clones, about four fifths of them seen once, and the ten largest clones take 15% to 18%. The sequence came from a human donor in a cohort sampled during active COVID-19. Sequencing was performed on peripheral blood. The rearrangement uses TRBV12-5 and TRBJ2-7, with D perhaps matching TRBD1 (6 bases). CDR3 region: CASGLEQGNFGYEQYF. Written as DNA, the CDR3 is TGTGCTAGTGGTTTGGAACAGGGAAATTTTGGGTACGAGCAGTACTTC.